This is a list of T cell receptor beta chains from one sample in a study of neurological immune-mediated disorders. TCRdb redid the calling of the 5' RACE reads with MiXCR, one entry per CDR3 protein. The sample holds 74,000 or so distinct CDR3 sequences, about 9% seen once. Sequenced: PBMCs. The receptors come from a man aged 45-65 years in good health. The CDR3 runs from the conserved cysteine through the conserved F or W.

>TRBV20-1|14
CSAAQGREPNEQFF
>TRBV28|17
CASSSYSGTAFQETQYF
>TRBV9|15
CASSVNRGSGGEQFF
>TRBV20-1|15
CSLGRAGDAYNEQFF
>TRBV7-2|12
CASSFNIYEQYF
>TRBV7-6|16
CASSLQTSGSSYEQYF
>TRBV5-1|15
CASSLKQGGGYEQYF
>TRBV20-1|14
CSARDRPKQETQYF
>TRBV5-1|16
CASSLDPGSRTDTQYF
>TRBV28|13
CASSLTENYGYTF
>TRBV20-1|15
CSAREAGLSYNEQFF
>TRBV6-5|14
CASSFKQSNQPQHF
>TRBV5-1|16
CASSLDQLGTTNEAFF
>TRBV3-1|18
CASSHRGPRGMGNQPQHF
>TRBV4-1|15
CASSQGTVAKNIQYF
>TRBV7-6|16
CASSLLAGGEADTQYF
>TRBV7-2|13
CASSNREDYGYTF
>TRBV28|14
CASRGRGVGEKLFF
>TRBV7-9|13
CASSAGTPKEAFF
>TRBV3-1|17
CASSLASGGTGANVLTF
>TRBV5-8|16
CASSPISGASNQPQHF
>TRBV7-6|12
CASSLQQETQYF
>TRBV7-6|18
CASSPQALAGSRYNEQFF
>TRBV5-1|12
CASSLGGREAFF
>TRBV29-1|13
CSVEGRDSYEQYF
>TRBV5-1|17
CTSSHGVAGPKWDEQYF
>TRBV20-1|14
CSARVLAGQETQYF
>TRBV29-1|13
CSALGSNTGELFF
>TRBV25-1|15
CASSDMDASSYEQYF
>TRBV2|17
CASSDPPRAGVLYGYTF
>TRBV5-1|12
CASSKDVLGYTF
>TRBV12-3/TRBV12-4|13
CATAYQNQETQYF
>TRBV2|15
CASTREAGYRYGYTF
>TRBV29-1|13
CSVTGPANTEAFF
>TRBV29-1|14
CSVGVSGQRYEQYF
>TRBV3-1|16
CASSQDPDPVNSPLHF
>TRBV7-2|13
CASSLRTRAEAFF
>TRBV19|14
CASHRQGVTDTQYF
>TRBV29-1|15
CSVDGRTGGTDTQDF
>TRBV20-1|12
CSAFQGGAEAFF
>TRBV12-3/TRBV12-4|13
CASTRGPADEQFF
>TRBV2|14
CASSDRQSTDTQYF
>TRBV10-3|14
CATLDSTSTDTQYF
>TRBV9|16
CASSPGGSGTYNEQFF
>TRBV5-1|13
CASSITASYEQYF